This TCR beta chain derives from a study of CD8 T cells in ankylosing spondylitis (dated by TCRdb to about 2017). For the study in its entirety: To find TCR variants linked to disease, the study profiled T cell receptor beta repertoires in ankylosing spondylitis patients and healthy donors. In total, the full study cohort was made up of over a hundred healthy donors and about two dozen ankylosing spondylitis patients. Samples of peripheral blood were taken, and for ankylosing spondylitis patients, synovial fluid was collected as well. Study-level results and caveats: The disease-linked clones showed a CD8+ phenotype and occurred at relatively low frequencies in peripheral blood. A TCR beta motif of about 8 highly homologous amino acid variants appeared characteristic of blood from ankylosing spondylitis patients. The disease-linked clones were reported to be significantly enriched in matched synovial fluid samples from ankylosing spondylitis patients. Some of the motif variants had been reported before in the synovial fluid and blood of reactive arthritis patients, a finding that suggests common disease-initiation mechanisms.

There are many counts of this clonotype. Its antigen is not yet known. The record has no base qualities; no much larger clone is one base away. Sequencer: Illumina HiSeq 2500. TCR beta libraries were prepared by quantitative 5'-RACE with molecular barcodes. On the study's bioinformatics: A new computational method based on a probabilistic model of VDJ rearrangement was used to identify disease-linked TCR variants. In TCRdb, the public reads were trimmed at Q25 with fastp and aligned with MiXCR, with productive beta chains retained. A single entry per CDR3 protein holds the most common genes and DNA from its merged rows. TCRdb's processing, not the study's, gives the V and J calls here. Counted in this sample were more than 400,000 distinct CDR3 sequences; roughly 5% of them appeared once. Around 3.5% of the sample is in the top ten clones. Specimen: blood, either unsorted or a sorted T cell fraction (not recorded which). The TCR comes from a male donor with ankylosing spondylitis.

The CDR3 sequence is CASSLFWQRSGGNTIYF. The DNA sequence is TGTGCCAGCAGTTTATTCTGGCAGCGTAGTGGTGGAAACACCATATATTTT. The V and J segments used are TRBV28 and TRBJ1-3, with no confidently assigned D gene. A distance of 16 bases separates the germline ends of V and J, which lose 1 base and 3 bases respectively. Taken from cysteine to phenylalanine, the CDR3 has 17 residues. The entry retains the CDR3 DNA only, 51 bases that are in frame from base 1. In the germline V gene, CDR1 corresponds to MDHEN and CDR2 to SYDVKM.